This T cell receptor (beta chain) is drawn from a study of CD8 T cells in Susac syndrome. RNA in amounts of roughly 0.5 to 1 ug was reverse transcribed with random hexamers. MiXCR, applied by TCRdb to the immunoSEQ multiplex PCR reads, yields one record per CDR3 protein. The sample contains around 62,000 distinct CDR3 sequences, 90% to 95% of which appear only once. Germline V gives CDR1 SGHAT, CDR2 FQNNGV. V shed 2 bases and J shed 2 bases, with 9 bases lying between them. This CDR3 has 15 residues. The sample taken for sequencing was CD8+ T cells from PBMCs. The sequence derives from a human donor in good health. The V call is TRBV11-2, the J call TRBJ2-2; possibly TRBD2 for D (6 bases). The CDR3 region is CASSLRLVNTGELFF. The CDR3 DNA is TGTGCCAGCAGCTTACGACTAGTAAACACCGGGGAGCTGTTTTTT.